A selection of T cell receptor beta chains follows, all from one sample in a study of a mutant IDH1 vaccine in newly diagnosed glioma. Their antigens remain unidentified. Here immunoSEQ multiplex PCR was the method, and the copy in TCRdb shows in-frame clones only, minus some. The sample yields around 56,000 clones, about 81% seen once. Sample: PBMCs, taken from a glioma patient whose treatment included an IDH1 peptide vaccine. The source is a man aged 30 to 39 with glioma. Both conserved end residues are part of each CDR3. The order of the fields is CDR3 length, V gene, clone size, J gene, D gene, CDR3 DNA, CDR3 protein. D genes are given only for firm matches. Clone size is not always given. Where it is, it says once, few, many or a class for expanded clones.

13	TRBV5-5	.	TRBJ1-1	.	TGTGCCAGCAGACCAACAGTGAACACTGAAGCTTTCTTT	CASRPTVNTEAFF
15	TRBV9	.	TRBJ1-6	TRBD1	TGTGCCAGCAGCGTAGAAGGGACAGGGAAATCACCCCTCCACTTT	CASSVEGTGKSPLHF
14	TRBV2	.	TRBJ2-7	TRBD1	TGTGCCAGCAACGGACAGGGAAGATTCTACGAGCAGTACTTC	CASNGQGRFYEQYF
15	TRBV2	.	TRBJ1-5	.	TGTGCCAGCAGTGCCCCCGGGGAAAGCAATCAGCCCCAGCATTTT	CASSAPGESNQPQHF
15	TRBV7-6	few	TRBJ2-7	.	TGTGCCAGCAGCTTGGTCCATACGGGAACCTACGAGCAGTACTTC	CASSLVHTGTYEQYF
13	TRBV6-1	.	TRBJ1-5	.	TGTGCCAGCAGTTTGCAGGGCAATCAGCCCCAGCATTTT	CASSLQGNQPQHF
13	TRBV30	few	TRBJ1-5	.	TGTGCCTGGAGTTTAGAGGTGGATCAGCCCCAGCATTTT	CAWSLEVDQPQHF
16	TRBV7-9	.	TRBJ2-2	TRBD2	TGTGCCAGCAGCTTCCGGACTAGCGGGGCCACCGGGGAGCTGTTTTTT	CASSFRTSGATGELFF
13	TRBV14	.	TRBJ1-1	.	TGTGCCAGCAGCCAACAGGGGTACACTGAAGCTTTCTTT	CASSQQGYTEAFF
16	TRBV5-4	once	TRBJ1-3	.	TGTGCCAGCACCGACCCCGGCCGCAGCTCTGGAAACACCATATATTTT	CASTDPGRSSGNTIYF
14	TRBV9	.	TRBJ2-5	TRBD2	TGTGCCAGCAGCGCTAGCGGGGCGCAAGAGACCCAGTACTTC	CASSASGAQETQYF
14	TRBV4-2	.	TRBJ1-2	.	TGTGCCAGCAGCCAAGATCTAGCTAACTATGGCTACACCTTC	CASSQDLANYGYTF
16	TRBV7-9	few	TRBJ1-1	.	TGTGCCAGCAGCCCTGGAGACGGAAAAAAGAACACTGAAGCTTTCTTT	CASSPGDGKKNTEAFF
18	TRBV19	few	TRBJ2-2	TRBD2	TGTGCCAGTAGTATAGTCGGACTAGCGGGGGAGAACACCGGGGAGCTGTTTTTT	CASSIVGLAGENTGELFF
13	TRBV2	.	TRBJ1-5	.	TGTGCCAGCAGTGTTTTTTCGGGACAGCCCCAGCATTTT	CASSVFSGQPQHF
13	TRBV4-1	.	TRBJ1-5	.	TGCGCCAGCAGCCAAGAAACAGGCCAGCCCCAGCATTTT	CASSQETGQPQHF
13	TRBV10-3	few	TRBJ1-1	TRBD1	TGTGCCATCAGTGAGACAGGGGCCACTGAAGCTTTCTTT	CAISETGATEAFF
16	TRBV9	.	TRBJ2-3	TRBD2	TGTGCCAGCAGCCCACGACTAGCGGGGGGCACAGATACGCAGTATTTT	CASSPRLAGGTDTQYF
14	TRBV5-8	.	TRBJ2-3	.	TGTGCCAGCAGTCCAGCCGGTCATGGGGATACGCAGTATTTT	CASSPAGHGDTQYF
14	TRBV6-4	.	TRBJ1-2	TRBD1	TGTGCCAGCAGTGACTCGTTTACAGGGGGAGGCTACACCTTC	CASSDSFTGGGYTF
17	TRBV7-8	.	TRBJ1-2	TRBD1	TGTGCCAGCAGCGCACCAGGGACAGGCCTCGGTGGGTATGGCTACACCTTC	CASSAPGTGLGGYGYTF
13	TRBV5-6	few	TRBJ2-2	.	TGTGCCAGCAGGGGACGACGGACCGGGGAGCTGTTTTTT	CASRGRRTGELFF
14	TRBV6-4	.	TRBJ2-3	.	TGTGCCAGCAGTGCCTCATCTAGCACAGATACGCAGTATTTT	CASSASSSTDTQYF
16	TRBV7-6	.	TRBJ2-5	.	TGTGCCAGCAGCTTAGAGGCGGGGCGAGTTGGAGAGACCCAGTACTTC	CASSLEAGRVGETQYF
19	TRBV4-1	.	TRBJ2-1	TRBD2	TGCGCCAGCAGCCAAGGACCTGGACTAGCGGGGCTGTTGAACAATGAGCAGTTCTTC	CASSQGPGLAGLLNNEQFF
16	TRBV5-8	.	TRBJ2-7	.	TGTGCCAGCAGCGGGGGATGGGGTCCCCCCTCCTACGAGCAGTACTTC	CASSGGWGPPSYEQYF
12	TRBV11-1	.	TRBJ2-5	.	TGTGCCAGCAGCCCTGATGTGGGTCGGCAGTACTTC	CASSPDVGRQYF
13	TRBV7-9	.	TRBJ2-1	.	TGTGCCAGCCAGGACAGTACCTACAATGAGCAGTTCTTC	CASQDSTYNEQFF
14	TRBV6-6	.	TRBJ1-2	.	TGTGCCAGCAGTCGCACCCCGACAGGAATTGGCTACACCTTC	CASSRTPTGIGYTF
14	TRBV7-9	.	TRBJ2-7	.	TGTGCCAGCAGCTTAGTCTCCTTCGTGGCGGCGCAGTACTTC	CASSLVSFVAAQYF
13	TRBV28	.	TRBJ1-6	.	TGTGCCAGCAGAGGACAGCAGAATTCACCCCTCCACTTT	CASRGQQNSPLHF